The TCR beta chain described here comes from a study of CD8 T cells in ankylosing spondylitis. Study findings and constraints: Past studies reported some motif variants in reactive arthritis synovial fluid and blood.

With respect to this clonotype: Its cognate antigen is unknown.

TCRdb called the 5' RACE reads again in MiXCR, with one record for every CDR3 protein. This table has 80,000 to 90,000 distinct CDR3 sequences, 27% appearing once. The sequenced material came from blood, either unsorted or a sorted T cell fraction (not recorded which). The source of this sequence is a male donor with ankylosing spondylitis or in good health (not recorded which).

CDR3 sequence (DNA): TGTGCCAGCAGCGAAGCCGGAGATACGCAGTATTTT. It encodes CASSEAGDTQYF. The genes are TRBV7-9 and TRBJ2-3; D not certain. Per germline, CDR1 SEHNR and CDR2 FQNEAQ (reference sequence). V dropped 5 bases and J dropped 5 bases, with 8 bases sitting between them. CDR3 length: 12 residues.